The 15 T cell receptor beta chains reported below all come from one sample, sequenced in a study of breast tumors, draining lymph nodes, adjacent tissues. Breast cancer patients provided tissue from their axillary draining lymph nodes. From the multiplex PCR reads, TCRdb called clonotypes with MiXCR, one entry per CDR3 protein. The table has fewer than 250,000 distinct CDR3 sequences, approximately 30% seen once. Sequencing was carried out using axillary lymph node tissue. These receptors all come from a female donor with breast cancer. Some clones in this sample may be carry-over from other donors' samples.

This clonotype was observed a few times. Possible read error: a much larger clone is one base away. This sequence joins TRBV5-1 and TRBJ2-1; D is unresolved. The germline CDR1 and CDR2 sequences are SGHRS and YFSETQ. The CDR3 runs 13 residues. The CDR3 sequence is CASSGWGHDDQFF. As DNA, the CDR3 is TGCGCCAGCAGCGGATGGGGTCACGATGACCAGTTCTTC. Complete variable domain (other parts from reference TRBV5-1 and TRBJ2-1): KAGVTQTPRYLIKTRGQQVTLSCSPISGHRSVSWYQQTPGQGLQFLFEYFSETQRNKGNFPGRFSGRQFSNSRSEMNVSTLELGDSALYLCASSGWGHDDQFFGPGTRLTVL.

The sample holds many counts of this clonotype. A read error may account for a junction end that differs from germline. The rearrangement uses TRBV6-5 and TRBJ1-2; 11 bases agree with TRBD1. Germline V CDR1 and CDR2: MNHEY, SVGAGI. The CDR3 has 16 residues. CDR3 bases: TGTGCCAGCAGTAACTCCCGGACAGGGGGCCTCTATGGCTACACCTTC. It codes for CASSNSRTGGLYGYTF.

The chain carries TRBV18 and TRBJ1-1; perhaps TRBD1 as D (6 bases). Between the trimmed V and J ends, which lost 5 bases and 1 base, there was a span of 11 bases. CDR1 and CDR2 (germline): KGHSH, LQKENI. CDR3 size: 14 residues. As DNA, the CDR3 is TGTGCCAGCTCAGTACAGGGCAGGAACACTGAAGCTTTCTTT. Its translation: CASSVQGRNTEAFF.

The genes are TRBV7-8 and TRBJ2-6; a weak D match, TRBD1 (6 bases). In germline, CDR1 is SGHVS, CDR2 FQNEAQ. V shed 7 bases and J shed 4 bases, with 11 bases lying between them. The CDR3 sequence is 14 residues long. This CDR3 is CASTPGAGANVLTF. The CDR3 DNA is TGTGCCAGCACCCCAGGGGCCGGGGCCAACGTCCTGACTTTC.

This clonotype was detected many times. V is TRBV6-2 or TRBV6-3 and J is TRBJ2-1, with D perhaps TRBD2 (6 bases). Germline V gene sequence: CDR1 MNHEY, CDR2 SVGEGT. Trimming removed 6 bases at V and 3 bases at J, with 24 bases between. The CDR3 has 18 residues. The CDR3: CASSSLLSTRSYYNEQFF. CDR3 in DNA: TGTGCCAGCAGCTCCCTCCTTTCGACTAGATCCTACTACAATGAGCAGTTCTTC.

In regard to this clonotype: The junction and the germline gene differ at one end; a read error may be behind it. The chain combines TRBV19 with TRBJ2-6; D may be TRBD1 (7 bases). Germline V gives CDR1 LNHDA, CDR2 SQIVND (reference sequence). The CDR3 covers 14 residues. This CDR3 is CASSSRRGVNVLTF. As DNA, the CDR3 is TGCGCCAGTAGTAGCCGCAGGGGGGTCAACGTCCTGACTTTC.

This clonotype was recorded many times. The rearrangement links TRBV10-3 to TRBJ2-5; 14 nucleotides align to TRBD2. CDR3 length: 16 amino acids. The J segment lost 5 bases and the V segment lost 7 bases, leaving 9 bases of the junction unmatched. Germline CDR1 and CDR2: ENHRY and SYGVKD. This CDR3 is CAINSGLAGVGETQYF. The CDR3 DNA reads as TGTGCCATCAACTCGGGACTAGCGGGAGTAGGGGAGACCCAGTACTTC.

Remarks on this clonotype: It is likely a read error, because the conserved phenylalanine at the end of the CDR3 is missing. V and J are TRBV20-1 and TRBJ2-7, with D perhaps matching TRBD1 (6 bases). CDR1 and CDR2 (germline): DFQATT, SNEGSKA (reference sequence). V lost 0 bases, J lost 6 bases, and 15 bases lay in between. CDR3 length: 14 amino acids. The CDR3 nucleotides are TGCAGTGCTAGAGAAGGTCAAGTGGGGGCCGAGCAGTACCTC. This codes for CSAREGQVGAEQYL.

This rearrangement joins TRBV20-1 to TRBJ1-2; D remains unclear. Trimming removed 4 bases from V and 5 bases from J, with 14 bases in between. The CDR3 contains 13 residues. Germline V lookup: CDR1 DFQATT, CDR2 SNEGSKA (reference sequence). The CDR3 reads CSATRLAAYGYTF. In nucleotides, the CDR3 is TGCAGTGCTACCAGGTTAGCTGCTTATGGCTACACCTTC.

The table lists this clonotype with many counts. The chain recombines TRBV7-9 with TRBJ1-6; 7 nucleotides line up with TRBD1. This CDR3 has 13 amino acids. Germline CDR1 and CDR2: SEHNR and FQNEAQ (reference sequence). The ends lost 4 bases at V and 7 bases at J; junction bases unmatched: 1. As DNA, the CDR3 is TGTGCCAGCAGCTCGGACAGGAATTCACCCCTCCACTTT. Protein sequence: CASSSDRNSPLHF.

This chain connects TRBV2 to TRBJ1-5, with a weak D call TRBD1 (5 bases). The DNA end is a closer match to TRBJ2-3, so the J assignment may be wrong. Germline CDR1 and CDR2: SNHLY and FYNNEI. The CDR3 is 17 residues long. CDR3 sequence (DNA): TGTGCCAGCAGTGAAAGGGGCAGGGTGAATAGCAATCAGCCCCAGTATTTT. Its protein is CASSERGRVNSNQPQYF.

This sequence joins TRBV20-1 and TRBJ1-1; D gene uncertain. With 5 bases removed from V and 5 bases from J, the gap between germline ends came to 9 bases. Per germline, CDR1 DFQATT and CDR2 SNEGSKA (reference sequence). The CDR3 sequence is 11 residues long. CDR3 bases: TGCAGTGCTCAGCGGAGAACTGAAGCTTTCTTT. This encodes CSAQRRTEAFF.

This clonotype was seen ten or more times. The chain joins TRBV12-5 to TRBJ2-3; possible D gene TRBD2, 5 bases. The CDR3 extends over 15 amino acids. Looked up from germline, CDR1 is LGHNT and CDR2 is FRNRAP. V lost 1 base, J lost 1 base, and 9 bases lay in between. The CDR3 DNA sequence: TGTGCTAGTGGTTTGGCAGCCGGGGGCACAGATACGCAGTATTTT. It encodes CASGLAAGGTDTQYF.

The table lists this clonotype with many counts. V is TRBV28 and J is TRBJ1-5; D gene unclear. CDR1 is MDHEN and CDR2 is SYDVKM in the germline V gene. CDR3 size: 12 residues. Here the CDR3 reads CATGWSGQPQHF. CDR3 in DNA: TGTGCTACCGGGTGGTCAGGACAGCCCCAGCATTTT.

The table lists this clonotype with a few counts. This chain uses TRBV28 with TRBJ1-2; no clear D gene. The CDR3 consists of 13 residues. Germline assignment: CDR1 MDHEN and CDR2 SYDVKM. The V end was cut by 6 bases, the J end by 4 bases, with 12 bases between. The CDR3 loop reads CASRPSGLYGYTF. CDR3 DNA sequence: TGTGCCAGCAGGCCGTCTGGGCTCTATGGCTACACCTTC.